The T cell receptor (beta chain) described here comes from a study of T cells in Graves' hyperthyroidism and ophthalmopathy. This clonotype was counted ten times or more. Authors of the study amplified TCR beta CDR3 regions from RNA transcripts. HTBI primers were employed in a first-round RT-PCR of the TCR CDR3. TCRdb reanalysed the multiplex PCR reads using MiXCR and keeps one entry per CDR3 protein. The table shows around 340,000 distinct CDR3 sequences, with approximately 15% occurring only once. Newly diagnosed hyperthyroidism patients aged 18 to 65 years had disease lasting under 2 months. Together with thyroid ultrasound, orbital computed tomography, serum thyroxine and TRAb, clinical symptoms were used for diagnoses. This CDR3 comprises 16 residues. Trimming left V 3 bases short and J 5 bases short, with 19 bases between. Per the germline V gene, CDR1 is MDHEN and CDR2 is SYDVKM.

The TCR was taken from a woman younger than 45 with Graves' hyperthyroidism. The chain carries TRBV28 and TRBJ2-5; unclear D gene. The sample was blood. The CDR3 protein is CASSFLRQLVVETQYF. For the CDR3, the DNA is TGTGCCAGCAGTTTTTTACGGCAGCTTGTTGTGGAGACCCAGTACTTC.